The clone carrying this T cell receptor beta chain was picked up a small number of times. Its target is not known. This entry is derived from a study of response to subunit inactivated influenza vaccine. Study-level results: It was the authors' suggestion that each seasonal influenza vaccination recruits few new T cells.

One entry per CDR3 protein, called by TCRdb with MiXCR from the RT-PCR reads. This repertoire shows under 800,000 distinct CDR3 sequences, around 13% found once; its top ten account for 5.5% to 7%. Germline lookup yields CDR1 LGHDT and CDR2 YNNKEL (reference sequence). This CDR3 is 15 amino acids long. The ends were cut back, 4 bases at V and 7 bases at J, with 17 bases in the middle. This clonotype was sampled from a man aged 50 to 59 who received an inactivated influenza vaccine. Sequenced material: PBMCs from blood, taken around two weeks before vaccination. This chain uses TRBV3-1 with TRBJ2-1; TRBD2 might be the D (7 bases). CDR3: CASSPARGGKNEQFF. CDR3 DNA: TGTGCCAGCAGCCCTGCTAGGGGGGGGAAGAATGAGCAGTTCTTC.